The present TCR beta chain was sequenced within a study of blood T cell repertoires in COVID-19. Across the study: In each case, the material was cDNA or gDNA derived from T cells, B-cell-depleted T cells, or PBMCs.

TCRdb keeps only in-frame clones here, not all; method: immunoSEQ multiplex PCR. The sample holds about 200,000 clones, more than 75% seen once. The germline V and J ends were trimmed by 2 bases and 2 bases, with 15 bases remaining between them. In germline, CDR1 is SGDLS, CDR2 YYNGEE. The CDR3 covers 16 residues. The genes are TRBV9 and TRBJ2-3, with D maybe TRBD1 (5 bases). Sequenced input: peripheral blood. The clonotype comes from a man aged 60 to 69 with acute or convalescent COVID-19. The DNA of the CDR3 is TGTGCCAGCAGCGTTAGGGGAACGGACAACACAGATACGCAGTATTTT. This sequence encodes CASSVRGTDNTDTQYF.